A single sample gave rise to the 29 T cell receptor beta chains below, sequenced in a study of neurological immune-mediated disorders. Time point given: technical triplicate 3. MiXCR, run by TCRdb on the 5' RACE reads, gives a single entry per CDR3 protein. The table has more than 25,000 distinct CDR3 sequences, roughly 16% seen once. The sequenced material came from CD4+ T cells from blood. The receptors here all came from a female donor with HTLV-1-associated myelopathy (HAM/TSP).

This clonotype occurred many times. The CDR3 region is CASSLGSYNEQFF. The CDR3 DNA follows: TGTGCCAGCAGCCTTGGTAGCTACAATGAGCAGTTCTTC. The chain is built from TRBV7-2 and TRBJ2-1; no reliable D call. There are 13 residues in the CDR3. Germline-derived CDR1 and CDR2 are SGHTA and FQGNSA. V gave up 5 bases and J gave up 3 bases, with 8 bases separating them.

This clonotype showed up many times. J is TRBJ2-2 and V is TRBV5-1; D possibly uses TRBD1 or TRBD2 (5 bases each). The CDR3 extends over 15 amino acids. Germline V gene sequence: CDR1 SGHRS, CDR2 YFSETQ. Trimming cost V 0 bases and J 5 bases, with 11 bases left between them. The CDR3 DNA reads TGCGCCAGCAGCTTGGGACTAACAGGAACCGGGGAGCTGTTTTTT. Amino acid sequence: CASSLGLTGTGELFF.

This clonotype was observed at least ten times. The chain is built from TRBV12-5 and TRBJ2-3, with TRBD2 matching 8 bases. CDR1 is LGHNT, CDR2 FRNRAP, per germline. The CDR3 spans 17 residues. Unmatched junction bases numbered 18, after V lost 5 bases and J lost 8 bases. In DNA, the CDR3 is TGTGCTAGTGGTCCCCAACCTGCGGGGGGCCCCCAGGCTACGCAGTATTTT. Its protein is CASGPQPAGGPQATQYF.

This clonotype was recorded many times. The chain has TRBV20-1 and TRBJ2-7; 10 nucleotides line up with TRBD2. The CDR3 loop spans 15 amino acids. Germline lookup yields CDR1 DFQATT and CDR2 SNEGSKA (reference sequence). V gave up 3 bases and J gave up 3 bases; unmatched junction bases: 8. The CDR3 region has the DNA TGCAGTGCTAGTCTAGCGGGAGTATTAGGCTACGAGCAGTACTTC. The encoded protein is CSASLAGVLGYEQYF.

The chain combines TRBV29-1 with TRBJ2-6; the D is unclear. The germline V gene has CDR1 SQVTM and CDR2 ANQGSEA. The CDR3 length is 15 residues. V dropped 5 bases and J dropped 0 bases, with 11 bases sitting between them. The CDR3 nucleotides read TGCAGCGTTATTTTCCCAAACTCTGGGGCCAACGTCCTGACTTTC. Amino acid sequence: CSVIFPNSGANVLTF.

This clonotype was detected many times. V usage is TRBV14 and J usage is TRBJ2-2; a possible D gene is TRBD2 (6 bases). The CDR3 contains 16 residues. In germline, CDR1 is SGHDN, CDR2 FVKESK. V was pared by 0 bases and J by 7 bases, with 15 bases between. The CDR3 DNA reads TGTGCCAGCAGCCAAGAGGACCGGGGGTCCCGCGGGGAGCTGTTTTTT. Amino acids: CASSQEDRGSRGELFF. The whole variable domain, remainder taken from reference TRBV14 and TRBJ2-2, is EAGVTQFPSHSVIEKGQTVTLRCDPISGHDNLYWYRRVMGKEIKFLLHFVKESKQDESGMPNNRFLAERTGGTYSTLKVQPAELEDSGVYFCASSQEDRGSRGELFFGEGSRLTVL.

This clonotype was counted ten times or more. The chain links TRBV7-2 to TRBJ2-7; D may be TRBD1 (7 bases). There are 12 residues in the CDR3. Germline loops: CDR1 SGHTA, CDR2 FQGNSA. Trimming removed 5 bases at V and 6 bases at J, with 11 bases between. DNA of the CDR3: TGTGCCAGCAGCCCAGGGGGGCGCGAGCAGTACTTC. It specifies CASSPGGREQYF.

The chain links TRBV20-1 to TRBJ2-2; 7 nucleotides match TRBD1. CDR1 and CDR2 from the germline V gene are DFQATT and SNEGSKA (reference sequence). CDR3 length: 16 amino acids. With V trimmed by 1 base and J by 1 base, 6 bases remained unmatched. The CDR3 reads CSARVPTGKNTGELFF. As DNA, the CDR3 is TGCAGTGCTAGAGTACCGACAGGGAAGAACACCGGGGAGCTGTTTTTT.

This clonotype was found many times. The chain joins TRBV7-2 to TRBJ2-7; D is undetermined. Trimming pared 7 bases from V and 3 bases from J, leaving 13 bases between. The CDR3 is 13 residues long. Germline CDR1 and CDR2: SGHTA and FQGNSA. CDR3: CASTPGPIYEQYF. In nucleotides, the CDR3 is TGTGCCAGCACCCCCGGGCCGATCTACGAGCAGTACTTC.

This clonotype was picked up many times. In DNA, the CDR3 is TGTGCCAGCAGCTTAGGTGTGGCTAACTATGGCTACACCTTC. Translation: CASSLGVANYGYTF. The chain links TRBV7-2 to TRBJ1-2; no clear D gene. Trimming pared 1 base from V and 0 bases from J, leaving 6 bases between. The CDR3 sequence is 14 residues long. CDR1 is SGHTA and CDR2 is FQGNSA in the germline V gene.

This clonotype was observed many times. The rearrangement links TRBV7-9 to TRBJ2-1, with D hard to call. There are 11 residues in the CDR3. The V end was cut by 5 bases, the J end by 8 bases, with 7 bases between. Germline values: CDR1 SEHNR, CDR2 FQNEAQ (reference sequence). The CDR3 here is CASSIVDEQFF. CDR3 in DNA: TGTGCCAGCAGCATAGTGGATGAGCAGTTCTTC.

A note on this clonotype: One end of the junction is discordant with germline, which a read error may explain. The CDR3 nucleotides are TGTGCCGGCAGCTTAGGGGATAGCGGGTGGTACGAGCAGTACTTC. This gives the protein CAGSLGDSGWYEQYF. The V gene is TRBV5-6, the J gene TRBJ2-7; the match to TRBD2 covers 7 bases. Germline V gene lookup returns CDR1 SGHDT and CDR2 YYEEEE. The CDR3 has 15 residues.

This clonotype was counted at least ten times. The chain combines TRBV7-6 with TRBJ1-5; TRBD1 matches 10 bases. The V gene end was trimmed by 1 base and the J gene end by 6 bases; junction bases not matched to a gene: 12. CDR3 length: 18 residues. Germline assignment: CDR1 SGHVS and CDR2 FNYEAQ. CDR3 region: CASSLEVSGQGSLQPQHF. The CDR3 nucleotides read TGTGCCAGCAGCTTAGAGGTTTCGGGACAGGGGTCCCTTCAGCCCCAGCATTTT.

This clonotype has at least ten counts. The V and J genes are TRBV29-1 and TRBJ2-5; D not certain. The CDR3 contains 13 residues. V lost 4 bases and J 2 bases, leaving 11 bases between the germline ends. The germline V gene has CDR1 SQVTM and CDR2 ANQGSEA. CDR3 loop: CSVASLGQETQYF. CDR3 DNA sequence: TGCAGCGTTGCCTCGTTGGGGCAAGAGACCCAGTACTTC.

This clonotype showed up many times. The gene calls are TRBV6-5 and TRBJ1-6; D unclear. The V end lost 5 bases, the J end lost 14 bases, and 13 bases lay between the germline ends. The CDR3 runs to 12 residues. The germline CDR1 and CDR2 sequences are MNHEY and SVGAGI. CDR3 nucleotide sequence: TGTGCCAGCAGTCCCGTAGGTTTGGCCCTCCACTTT. Its translation is CASSPVGLALHF.

This clonotype was detected many times. The V gene is TRBV2, the J gene TRBJ1-4; D is uncertain. This CDR3 is 15 amino acids long. Per germline, CDR1 SNHLY and CDR2 FYNNEI. Deletions cut 4 bases from V and 0 bases from J, with 9 bases between. The CDR3 here is CASSVGRATNEKLFF. The CDR3 DNA reads as TGTGCCAGCAGTGTTGGTAGAGCAACTAATGAAAAACTGTTTTTT.

This clonotype occurred many times. V usage is TRBV5-1 and J usage is TRBJ2-3; possible D gene TRBD2, 5 bases. The CDR3 length is 16 residues. CDR1 is SGHRS and CDR2 is YFSETQ in the germline V gene. V dropped 3 bases and J dropped 0 bases, with 14 bases sitting between them. CDR3 in amino acids: CASSSGLLGSTDTQYF. CDR3 in DNA: TGCGCCAGCAGCTCCGGACTTCTCGGGAGCACAGATACGCAGTATTTT. Drawing the rest from reference TRBV5-1 and TRBJ2-3, the complete variable domain is KAGVTQTPRYLIKTRGQQVTLSCSPISGHRSVSWYQQTPGQGLQFLFEYFSETQRNKGNFPGRFSGRQFSNSRSEMNVSTLELGDSALYLCASSSGLLGSTDTQYFGPGTRLTVL.

This clonotype was detected ten times or more. The V gene is TRBV20-1, the J gene TRBJ1-1, with a possible D match to TRBD1 (6 bases). V lost 3 bases to trimming and J lost 5 bases, with 25 bases between them. The CDR3 contains 17 residues. Germline values: CDR1 DFQATT, CDR2 SNEGSKA (reference sequence). The CDR3 nucleotides read TGCAGTGCTAGTCCGACGTGGGTACAGGGCGAGGGGACTGAAGCTTTCTTT. This gives the protein CSASPTWVQGEGTEAFF.

There are many counts of this clonotype. The rearrangement joins TRBV19 to TRBJ1-5; D may be TRBD1 (5 bases). V lost 4 bases and J 5 bases, leaving 15 bases between the germline ends. The CDR3 extends over 15 amino acids. CDR1 is LNHDA, CDR2 SQIVND, per germline (reference sequence). The DNA for the CDR3 is TGTGCCAGTAGTAAAAGGGGATTACCCTATCAGCCCCAGCATTTT. Its translation: CASSKRGLPYQPQHF.

This clonotype has a count of ten or more. This chain connects TRBV5-1 to TRBJ2-3; D might be TRBD1 or TRBD2, each matching 6 bases. CDR3 length: 16 residues. With 4 bases removed from V and 2 bases from J, the gap between germline ends came to 17 bases. Germline V CDR1 and CDR2: SGHRS, YFSETQ. This CDR3 reads CASSQDSGAPTDTQYF. The CDR3 DNA sequence: TGCGCCAGCAGCCAGGACTCGGGGGCCCCCACAGATACGCAGTATTTT.

Many counts were recorded for this clonotype. This chain connects TRBV9 to TRBJ2-1, with 8 bases fitting TRBD2. V shed 4 bases and J 1 base; nucleotides not matched to a gene: 4. From germline, CDR1 is SGDLS and CDR2 YYNGEE. The CDR3 is made up of 15 amino acids. CDR3 coding DNA: TGTGCCAGCAGCCAGCGGGAGAAATCCTACAATGAGCAGTTCTTC. Translation: CASSQREKSYNEQFF.

This clonotype was counted at least ten times. This chain joins TRBV18 and TRBJ2-7, with D perhaps matching TRBD2 (7 bases). There are 14 residues in the CDR3. Trimming pared 3 bases from V and 5 bases from J, leaving 14 bases between. Germline V gene sequence: CDR1 KGHSH, CDR2 LQKENI. The CDR3 protein is CASSPRGGGDEQYF. The DNA for the CDR3 is TGTGCCAGCTCACCCCGGGGCGGGGGCGACGAGCAGTACTTC. The full variable domain, with the rest looked up from reference TRBV18 and TRBJ2-7, is NAGVMQNPRHLVRRRGQEARLRCSPMKGHSHVYWYRQLPEEGLKFMVYLQKENIIDESGMPKERFSAEFPKEGPSILRIQQVVRGDSAAYFCASSPRGGGDEQYFGPGTRLTVT.

Sample share makes this clonotype medium-sized. This CDR3 is CASSQGTTEAFF. The CDR3 bases are TGTGCCAGCAGTCAGGGAACGACTGAAGCTTTCTTT. The V and J genes are TRBV12-3 or TRBV12-4 and TRBJ1-1; TRBD1 might be the D (5 bases). The V end lost 5 bases, the J end lost 5 bases, and 9 bases lay between the germline ends. The CDR3 has 12 residues.

This clonotype was observed at least ten times. This chain uses TRBV7-9 with TRBJ1-4, with D uncertain. The CDR3 consists of 16 residues. The ends were cut back, 5 bases at V and 0 bases at J, with 13 bases in the middle. Germline CDR1 SEHNR, CDR2 FQNEAQ (reference sequence). Written as DNA, the CDR3 is TGTGCCAGCAGCCTGAACCAGCTCGCAACTAATGAAAAACTGTTTTTT. Protein: CASSLNQLATNEKLFF.

Ten or more counts support this clonotype. This chain joins TRBV28 and TRBJ2-5; 10 positions match TRBD2. Unmatched junction bases numbered 4, after V lost 6 bases and J lost 3 bases. The CDR3 is 14 amino acids. Germline V lookup: CDR1 MDHEN, CDR2 SYDVKM. The CDR3 loop is CASRGTSAKETQYF. CDR3 coding DNA: TGTGCCAGCAGAGGGACTAGCGCGAAAGAGACCCAGTACTTC.

At least ten counts were recorded for this clonotype. The chain carries TRBV14 and TRBJ1-2; tentatively, D is TRBD1 (6 bases). With 3 bases removed from V and 8 bases from J, the gap between germline ends came to 19 bases. Per the germline V gene, CDR1 is SGHDN and CDR2 is FVKESK. The CDR3 length is 15 residues. This CDR3 reads CASSQWGGQVFGYTF. In DNA form, the CDR3 reads TGTGCCAGCAGCCAGTGGGGGGGGCAGGTCTTCGGCTACACCTTC.

This clonotype has at least ten counts. The chain couples TRBV3-1 to TRBJ2-1; TRBD2 matches at 10 bases. The CDR3 covers 16 residues. Trimming cost V 5 bases and J 5 bases; bases outside gene matches: 9. Germline V gene sequence: CDR1 LGHDT, CDR2 YNNKEL (reference sequence). The CDR3: CASSDVLAGPNNEQFF. Written as DNA, the CDR3 is TGTGCCAGCAGCGACGTACTAGCGGGACCCAACAATGAGCAGTTCTTC.

This clonotype was seen at least ten times. This chain joins TRBV20-1 and TRBJ2-7, with 7 bases that match TRBD1. V lost 2 bases to trimming and J lost 2 bases; unmatched junction nucleotides: 6. The length of the CDR3 is 14 residues. Germline values: CDR1 DFQATT, CDR2 SNEGSKA (reference sequence). The CDR3 is CSARPTGNPYEQYF. CDR3 nucleotides: TGCAGTGCTAGACCGACAGGGAACCCCTACGAGCAGTACTTC.

At least ten counts were recorded for this clonotype. The V call is TRBV5-5, the J call TRBJ2-6; D not resolved. The V end was cut by 1 base, the J end by 0 bases, with 8 bases between. The CDR3 spans 16 residues. Germline V gene lookup returns CDR1 SGHKS and CDR2 YYEKEE (reference sequence). CDR3 coding DNA: TGTGCCAGCAGCTTGCTGGTGCGCTCTGGGGCCAACGTCCTGACTTTC. Translating it yields CASSLLVRSGANVLTF.